These T cell receptor beta chains were read from a single sample in a study of T cells in Graves' hyperthyroidism and ophthalmopathy. TCRdb used MiXCR to reprocess the multiplex PCR reads, holding one entry per CDR3 protein. Among hundreds of thousands of distinct CDR3 sequences, approximately 21% were seen once, and the ten largest hold about 60%. Specimen: blood. These receptors originate from a man younger than 45 with Graves' ophthalmopathy. CDR3s include the opening cysteine and the closing phenylalanine or tryptophan. Each record gives: J gene, clone size, D gene, V gene, CDR3 protein, CDR3 DNA. The D gene is left open where the match is weak. Clone size appears in some rows only: once, few, many, or a class for an expanded clone.

>TRBJ2-3|many|TRBD1|TRBV12-3/TRBV12-4
CASSLGQRTDTQYF
TGTGCCAGCAGTTTGGGACAGCGCACAGATACGCAGTATTTT
>TRBJ2-7|-|TRBD1|TRBV11-2
CASTPLGGLSYEQYF
TGTGCCAGCACCCCCTTAGGGGGCCTCTCCTACGAGCAGTACTTC
>TRBJ2-7|-|-|TRBV2
CASRGDGAYEQYF
TGTGCCAGCAGGGGGGACGGAGCCTACGAGCAGTACTTC
>TRBJ2-1|-|-|TRBV7-3
CASSSTQGNEQFF
TGTGCCAGCAGCTCCACCCAGGGGAATGAGCAGTTCTTC
>TRBJ2-4|-|-|TRBV28
CASQNPLAKNIQYF
TGTGCCAGCCAGAACCCACTAGCCAAAAACATTCAGTACTTC
>TRBJ2-1|-|TRBD2|TRBV28
CASSLETGTRKPPGQFF
TGTGCCAGCAGTTTAGAGACCGGGACTAGGAAACCCCCTGGCCAGTTCTTC
>TRBJ2-6|-|-|TRBV24-1
CATSEPGANVLTF
TGTGCCACCAGTGAACCTGGGGCCAACGTCCTGACTTTC
>TRBJ2-1|many|-|TRBV7-2
CASSLAPSVYNEQFF
TGTGCCAGCAGCTTAGCTCCTTCGGTGTACAATGAGCAGTTCTTC
>TRBJ2-2|-|TRBD2|TRBV6-1
CASRNLAGVIGELFF
TGTGCCAGCCGTAATTTAGCGGGAGTAATCGGGGAGCTGTTTTTT
>TRBJ2-5|many|-|TRBV3-1
CASSPRVRNLQETQYF
TGTGCCAGCAGCCCGAGGGTTAGAAATCTGCAAGAGACCCAGTACTTC
>TRBJ1-4|few|TRBD1|TRBV7-9
CASSQGEGWEKLFF
TGTGCCAGCAGCCAGGGGGAGGGCTGGGAAAAACTGTTTTTT
>TRBJ1-4|many|-|TRBV30
CAWRVGEKLFF
TGTGCCTGGAGGGTTGGTGAAAAACTGTTTTTT
>TRBJ2-2|many|TRBD1|TRBV30
CAWRRQGTGELFF
TGTGCCTGGAGACGACAGGGGACCGGGGAGCTGTTTTTT
>TRBJ1-4|few|-|TRBV5-5
CASSLEGLGEKLFF
TGTGCCAGCAGCTTGGAAGGCCTCGGTGAAAAACTGTTTTTT
>TRBJ2-7|-|-|TRBV20-1
CSASRTQGEQYF
TGCAGTGCTAGTCGGACCCAGGGCGAGCAGTACTTC
>TRBJ2-1|-|-|TRBV29-1
CSAEGAGGYNEQFF
TGCAGCGCCGAGGGGGCAGGGGGGTACAATGAGCAGTTCTTC
>TRBJ2-1|few|TRBD2|TRBV6-1
CASRFGTSGISAQFF
TGTGCCAGCAGATTTGGGACTAGCGGGATAAGCGCGCAGTTCTTC
>TRBJ2-3|many|TRBD2|TRBV7-9
CASSLGLDGRAKDTQYF
TGTGCCAGCAGCTTAGGCCTGGACGGGAGGGCCAAAGATACGCAGTATTTT
>TRBJ2-2|once|-|TRBV5-6
CASSPDQGPGYTGELFF
TGTGCCAGCAGCCCGGACCAGGGACCTGGCTACACCGGGGAGCTGTTTTTT
>TRBJ2-7|many|TRBD1|TRBV5-1
CASSLVTSRDSFYEQYF
TGCGCCAGCAGCTTGGTAACCTCCCGGGACAGTTTCTACGAGCAGTACTTC
>TRBJ2-7|few|-|TRBV28
CASSLWEGVEQYF
TGTGCCAGCAGTTTATGGGAGGGTGTCGAGCAGTACTTC
>TRBJ1-5|many|-|TRBV6-2/TRBV6-3
CASSPLGTPNQPQHF
TGTGCCAGCAGTCCGCTCGGGACACCCAATCAGCCCCAGCATTTT
>TRBJ1-5|-|-|TRBV6-2/TRBV6-3
CASGRGSQASNQPQHF
TGTGCCAGCGGGAGGGGGAGCCAAGCAAGCAATCAGCCCCAGCATTTT
>TRBJ2-7|many|TRBD1|TRBV6-5
CASSYSTGRVNEQYF
TGTGCCAGCAGTTACTCGACAGGGCGGGTGAACGAGCAGTACTTC
>TRBJ2-1|-|TRBD1|TRBV14
CASSRPGGYEQFF
TGTGCCAGCAGCCGACCAGGGGGCTATGAGCAGTTCTTC
>TRBJ2-2|many|TRBD2|TRBV5-1
CASSLVSSGASRAGELFF
TGCGCCAGCAGCTTGGTGTCTAGCGGAGCTAGTAGGGCCGGGGAGCTGTTTTTT
>TRBJ2-1|-|-|TRBV20-1
CSATKLENGQFF
TGCAGTGCTACCAAATTGGAGAATGGGCAGTTCTTC
>TRBJ2-2|-|TRBD1|TRBV4-1
CASGQGVTGELFF
TGCGCCAGCGGACAGGGAGTCACCGGGGAGCTGTTTTTT
>TRBJ1-6|few|-|TRBV12-3/TRBV12-4
CASSPGMAHYNSPLHF
TGTGCCAGCAGCCCGGGGATGGCCCACTATAATTCACCCCTCCACTTT
>TRBJ2-6|-|-|TRBV5-1
CATHQGQISGANVLTF
TGCGCCACCCATCAGGGACAAATCTCTGGGGCCAACGTCCTGACTTTC
>TRBJ2-7|many|-|TRBV6-5
CASSYSGHQGEQYF
TGTGCCAGCAGTTACTCGGGACATCAGGGCGAGCAGTACTTC
>TRBJ2-1|many|-|TRBV30
CAWKGPSAAYNEQFF
TGTGCCTGGAAAGGTCCTAGCGCTGCCTACAATGAGCAGTTCTTC
>TRBJ2-5|-|-|TRBV7-9
CASSFGTSQETQYF
TGTGCCAGCAGCTTCGGGACGTCGCAAGAGACCCAGTACTTC
>TRBJ1-6|-|-|TRBV2
CARAGLGNSPLHF
TGTGCACGAGCGGGGTTAGGTAATTCACCCCTCCACTTT
>TRBJ2-2|-|TRBD1|TRBV27
CASGTGRTGELFF
TGTGCCAGCGGGACAGGACGTACCGGGGAGCTGTTTTTT
>TRBJ2-5|many|-|TRBV7-6
CASSAWSQLETQYF
TGTGCCAGCAGCGCCTGGTCACAATTAGAGACCCAGTACTTC
>TRBJ2-7|-|-|TRBV6-1
CASSPDRTSSYEQYF
TGTGCCAGCAGCCCCGACAGGACAAGCTCCTACGAGCAGTACTTC
>TRBJ2-1|few|-|TRBV12-3/TRBV12-4
CASSFLGDEQFF
TGTGCCAGCAGTTTCCTCGGCGATGAGCAGTTCTTC
>TRBJ2-1|-|-|TRBV7-9
CASSLVTAEKNNEQFF
TGTGCCAGCAGCTTAGTTACGGCCGAGAAAAACAATGAGCAGTTCTTC
>TRBJ2-7|-|TRBD1|TRBV11-1
CASSPAGTGANEQYF
TGTGCCAGCAGTCCCGCCGGGACAGGCGCCAACGAGCAGTACTTC
>TRBJ2-3|-|-|TRBV15
CATSRGLGGDTQYF
TGTGCCACCAGCAGAGGCTTGGGAGGAGATACGCAGTATTTT
>TRBJ1-1|few|-|TRBV5-1
CASSLVGQTNTEAFF
TGCGCCAGCAGCTTGGTAGGGCAGACGAACACTGAAGCTTTCTTT
>TRBJ2-5|many|-|TRBV28
CASSTIEVFSKTQYF
TGTGCCAGCAGCACCATAGAGGTGTTTAGTAAGACCCAGTACTTC
>TRBJ1-1|many|-|TRBV30
CAWRRQENTEAFF
TGTGCCTGGAGGAGACAGGAGAACACTGAAGCTTTCTTT
>TRBJ2-7|-|TRBD2|TRBV24-1
CATSGTSGYEQYF
TGTGCCACCAGTGGAACTAGCGGCTACGAGCAGTACTTC
>TRBJ2-4|few|-|TRBV10-2
CASSESEGGIAKNIQYF
TGCGCCAGCAGTGAGTCTGAAGGGGGTATAGCCAAAAACATTCAGTACTTC
>TRBJ2-7|-|TRBD2|TRBV20-1
CSALPGLAGVGSYEQYF
TGCAGTGCTCTTCCGGGACTAGCGGGAGTGGGGTCCTACGAGCAGTACTTC
>TRBJ1-2|few|TRBD1|TRBV25-1
CASSESGTGTYGYTF
TGTGCCAGCAGTGAATCCGGGACAGGAACCTATGGCTACACCTTC
>TRBJ2-3|-|TRBD2|TRBV7-9
CASSLAPRLAETDTQYF
TGTGCCAGCAGCTTAGCGCCCAGACTAGCTGAGACAGATACGCAGTATTTT
>TRBJ1-1|many|TRBD1|TRBV6-1
CASRSGQGGVRTEAFF
TGTGCCAGCAGGTCCGGACAGGGCGGGGTCCGGACTGAAGCTTTCTTT
>TRBJ2-1|many|TRBD2|TRBV20-1
CSAPGTSGSYNEQFF
TGCAGTGCCCCCGGGACTAGCGGATCCTACAATGAGCAGTTCTTC
>TRBJ1-1|few|TRBD1|TRBV18
CASSPSGTGMNTEAFF
TGTGCCAGCTCACCATCCGGGACAGGGATGAACACTGAAGCTTTCTTT
>TRBJ1-2|few|TRBD1|TRBV27
CASSLVKGAGYTF
TGTGCCAGCAGTTTGGTGAAGGGGGCCGGTTACACCTTC